This TCR beta chain came from a study of T cell repertoires in cytomegalovirus infection. TCRdb reprocessed the reads with MiXCR, giving one entry per CDR3 protein. The sample yields about 68,000 distinct CDR3 sequences, under 25% seen once. With 0 bases removed from V and 3 bases from J, the gap between germline ends came to 15 bases. Germline CDR1 is LGHDT and CDR2 is YNNKEL (reference sequence). The CDR3 contains 17 residues. This clonotype has a count of ten or more. Its matching antigen is unknown. The specimen was PBMCs, sequenced either directly or after in vitro stimulation (not recorded which). This rearrangement joins TRBV3-1 to TRBJ1-5; unclear D gene. The receptor's source is a human donor in good health (CMV status not recorded). Some clones in this sample may be carry-over from other donors' samples. CDR3: CASSQDPGTALNQPQHF. Here the CDR3 DNA reads TGTGCCAGCAGCCAAGATCCGGGAACGGCTCTCAATCAGCCCCAGCATTTT.